This T cell receptor (beta chain) originates from a study of siplizumab effects on memory and regulatory T cells. Measured with immunoSEQ multiplex PCR; TCRdb has only the in-frame clones, and not every one. Here the sample spans approximately 100,000 clones, more than 90% being singletons. The V end lost 4 bases, the J end lost 1 base, and 1 base lay between the germline ends. There are 11 residues in the CDR3. Germline lookup yields CDR1 SQVTM and CDR2 ANQGSEA. The sequence derives from a human donor in good health. Some clones in this sample may be carry-over from other donors' samples. The rearrangement links TRBV29-1 to TRBJ2-2, with D hard to call. The source material was CD4+ T cells sorted from blood. The CDR3 protein is CSVVNTGELFF. CDR3 nucleotides: TGCAGCGTTGTGAACACCGGGGAGCTGTTTTTT.